Shown below are 7 T cell receptor beta chains from a single sample sequenced in a study of blood T cells in healthy people across ages. Combining a sample-barcoded 5' primer with a J-beta primer mix, a second PCR ran for about 6 to 11 cycles. TCRdb independently ran MiXCR on the 5' RACE reads; one entry per CDR3 protein. The sample shows around 1,700,000 distinct CDR3 sequences, about 28% of them seen only once. Sample: blood. The receptors were gathered from a woman aged 30 to 39 in good health.

This clonotype was observed many times. Its ends do not fully match the called genes, so a read error is possible. The chain employs TRBV7-9 and TRBJ2-1; the D gene is possibly TRBD1 (5 bases). Germline V gives CDR1 SEHNR, CDR2 FQNEAQ (reference sequence). There are 13 residues in the CDR3. CDR3 sequence reads: CASSLGVGNEQFF. CDR3 nucleotide sequence: TGTGCCAGCAGTTTAGGGGTTGGAAATGAGCAGTTCTTC.

The gene calls are TRBV20-1 and TRBJ1-4; D unclear. The CDR3 is 15 amino acids. Germline CDR1 is DFQATT and CDR2 is SNEGSKA (reference sequence). The V end lost 3 bases, the J end lost 8 bases, and 19 bases lay between the germline ends. CDR3 nucleotides: TGCAGTGCTAGTCAAAATTTGGCCTTAAGGGAAAAACTGTTTTTT. Its protein product is CSASQNLALREKLFF.

The chain carries TRBV6-6 and TRBJ2-3; unclear D gene. V dropped 3 bases and J dropped 0 bases, with 10 bases sitting between them. The CDR3 extends over 15 amino acids. CDR1 is MNHNY and CDR2 is SVGAGI in the germline V gene (reference sequence). CDR3 coding DNA: TGTGCCAGCAGTTATAAGCGAGATAGCACAGATACGCAGTATTTT. This translates into CASSYKRDSTDTQYF.

V is TRBV7-9 and J is TRBJ2-1; D ambiguous. CDR1 SEHNR and CDR2 FQNEAQ come from the germline V gene (reference sequence). This CDR3 has 13 amino acids. V lost 1 base, J lost 8 bases, and 9 bases lay in between. The CDR3 DNA follows: TGTGCCAGCAGCTTAGACGTCCTTGATGAGCAGTTCTTC. It encodes CASSLDVLDEQFF.

The V call is TRBV27, the J call TRBJ2-1; TRBD1 might be the D (5 bases). The DNA end is a closer match to TRBJ2-7, so the J assignment may be wrong. Per germline, CDR1 MNHEY and CDR2 SMNVEV (reference sequence). The CDR3 sequence is 13 residues long. CDR3 sequence (DNA): TGTGCCAGCAGTACCCAGGGCTTCGACGAGCAGTACTTC. This gives the protein CASSTQGFDEQYF.

Ten or more counts support this clonotype. The chain is built from TRBV20-1 and TRBJ2-7; D is possibly TRBD1 (5 bases). V was pared by 6 bases and J by 0 bases, with 18 bases between. Germline lookup yields CDR1 DFQATT and CDR2 SNEGSKA (reference sequence). CDR3 length equals 15 residues. The CDR3 region is CSAKWEDRSSYEQYF. CDR3 bases: TGCAGTGCCAAGTGGGAAGACAGAAGCTCCTACGAGCAGTACTTC.

This chain links TRBV5-1 with TRBJ1-1; D is unresolved. V dropped 0 bases and J dropped 6 bases, with 15 bases sitting between them. The CDR3 has 15 amino acids. The V gene's germline CDR1 is SGHRS and CDR2 YFSETQ. This chain's CDR3 is CASSLVPGMGAEAFF. The CDR3 nucleotides read TGCGCCAGCAGCTTGGTCCCGGGCATGGGCGCTGAAGCTTTCTTT.